The TCR beta chain described here comes from a study of blood T cell repertoires in COVID-19. Study in general: Some COVID-19 samples were acute and others convalescent; all came from the United States, Italy and Spain.

The data were produced by immunoSEQ multiplex PCR, yet TCRdb's version contains in-frame clones alone and is incomplete. The data contain roughly 100,000 clones, more than 85% of them singletons. This CDR3 is 15 amino acids long. Germline CDR1 is SGHDT and CDR2 is YYEEEE. V was clipped by 4 bases and J by 2 bases; unmatched bases: 7. V is TRBV5-6 and J is TRBJ1-1; 8 positions agree with TRBD1. This TCR came from a man between 50 and 59 years old with active or convalescent COVID-19. Sequences were obtained from peripheral blood. Here the CDR3 DNA reads TGTGCCAGCAGCCCAATGACAGGGGATAACACTGAAGCTTTCTTT. Translated, it gives CASSPMTGDNTEAFF.